Below are 7 T cell receptor beta chains sequenced from a single sample in a study of regulatory and conventional T cells in RAG deficiency. Method: immunoSEQ multiplex PCR; TCRdb's copy keeps in-frame clones and lacks some. The sample contains roughly 45,000 clones, approximately 90% of which appear only once. Genomic DNA came from blood conventional CD4+ T cells gated CD25-low CD127-high. The data also belong to a second study, concerning regulatory T cells. According to that study: The PCR used 52 TRBV and 13 TRBJ primers.

Sequenced material: CD4+ effector T cells sorted from blood. The receptors here all came from a human donor in good health.

The V call is TRBV27, the J call TRBJ2-3, with unresolved D. This CDR3 comprises 13 residues. Trimming cost V 8 bases and J 2 bases, with 11 bases left between them. Germline-derived CDR1 and CDR2 are MNHEY and SMNVEV (reference sequence). The CDR3 sequence: CASRARPTDTQYF. In nucleotides, the CDR3 is TGTGCCAGCCGGGCCCGCCCCACAGATACGCAGTATTTT.

This chain links TRBV7-9 with TRBJ1-5; weak D call: TRBD1 (5 bases). Germline V gene data show CDR1 as SEHNR and CDR2 as FQNEAQ (reference sequence). Trimming pared 1 base from V and 7 bases from J, leaving 11 bases between. The CDR3 covers 14 residues. The CDR3 region has the DNA TGTGCCAGCAGCTTAGTAGGGAGGGGCCAGCCCCAGCATTTT. Its translation: CASSLVGRGQPQHF.

This clone was counted a few times. The chain couples TRBV10-3 to TRBJ1-2; D is perhaps TRBD1 (6 bases). CDR1 ENHRY and CDR2 SYGVKD come from the germline V gene. The CDR3 is made up of 15 amino acids. The V end was cut by 0 bases, the J end by 2 bases, with 10 bases between. The CDR3 protein is CAISESQGYNYGYTF. Here the CDR3 DNA reads TGTGCCATCAGTGAGTCACAGGGCTACAACTATGGCTACACCTTC.

This clone was recorded a few times. The chain employs TRBV19 and TRBJ2-7; 8 positions agree with TRBD1. After removal of 5 bases from V and 0 bases from J, the junction contained 3 bases not matched to a gene. Germline CDR1 is LNHDA and CDR2 is SQIVND (reference sequence). This CDR3 contains 14 residues. The chain's CDR3 is CASSSGQVSYEQYF. Here the CDR3 DNA reads TGTGCCAGTAGTTCGGGACAGGTCTCCTACGAGCAGTACTTC.

The chain joins TRBV29-1 to TRBJ1-1; D gene uncertain. Germline assignment: CDR1 SQVTM and CDR2 ANQGSEA. CDR3 length: 14 amino acids. V was pared by 3 bases and J by 4 bases, with 15 bases between. CDR3 loop: CSVDSWTKGTEAFF. CDR3 sequence (DNA): TGCAGCGTTGATAGCTGGACGAAGGGCACTGAAGCTTTCTTT.

The chain has TRBV11-3 and TRBJ1-1; the D is unclear. Germline V CDR1 and CDR2: SGHNT, YENEEA. CDR3 size: 14 residues. V shed 1 base and J shed 4 bases, with 10 bases lying between them. The CDR3 is CASSLGRGPTEAFF. DNA for the CDR3: TGTGCCAGCAGCTTAGGAAGAGGGCCCACTGAAGCTTTCTTT.

V gene TRBV27 combines with J gene TRBJ2-7; TRBD1 matches 9 bases. Germline V gives CDR1 MNHEY, CDR2 SMNVEV (reference sequence). Trimming at V came to 7 bases and at J to 3 bases, leaving 13 bases not matched to a gene. The CDR3 loop spans 16 amino acids. CDR3 sequence reads: CASTNRQGDPLYEQYF. For the CDR3, the DNA is TGTGCCAGCACCAACAGACAGGGGGACCCCCTCTACGAGCAGTACTTC.